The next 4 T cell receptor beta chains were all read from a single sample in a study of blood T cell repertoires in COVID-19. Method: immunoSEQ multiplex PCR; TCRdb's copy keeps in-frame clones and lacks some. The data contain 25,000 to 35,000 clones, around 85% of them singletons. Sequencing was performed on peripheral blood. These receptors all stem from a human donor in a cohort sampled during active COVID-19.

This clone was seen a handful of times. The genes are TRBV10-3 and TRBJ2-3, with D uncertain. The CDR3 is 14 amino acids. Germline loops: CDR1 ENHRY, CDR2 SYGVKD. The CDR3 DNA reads TGTGCGCCGGTTCCCATAAATAGCACAGATACGCAGTATTTT. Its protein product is CAPVPINSTDTQYF.

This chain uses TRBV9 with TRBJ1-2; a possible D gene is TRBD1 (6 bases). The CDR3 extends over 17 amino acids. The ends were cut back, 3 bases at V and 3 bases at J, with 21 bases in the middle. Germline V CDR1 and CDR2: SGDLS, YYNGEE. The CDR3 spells CASSAATGLTGYYGYTF. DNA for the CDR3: TGTGCCAGCAGCGCCGCGACGGGCTTAACAGGGTACTATGGCTACACCTTC. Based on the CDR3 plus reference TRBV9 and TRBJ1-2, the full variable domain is DSGVTQTPKHLITATGQRVTLRCSPRSGDLSVYWYQQSLDQGLQFLIQYYNGEERAKGNILERFSAQQFPDLHSELNLSSLELGDSALYFCASSAATGLTGYYGYTFGSGTRLTVV.

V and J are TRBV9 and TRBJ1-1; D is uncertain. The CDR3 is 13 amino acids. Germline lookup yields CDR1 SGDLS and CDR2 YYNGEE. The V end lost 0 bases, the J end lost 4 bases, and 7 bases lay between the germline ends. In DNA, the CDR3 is TGTGCCAGCAGCGTAGGAGGGCTCACTGAAGCTTTCTTT. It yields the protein CASSVGGLTEAFF. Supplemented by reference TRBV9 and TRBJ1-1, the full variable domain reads DSGVTQTPKHLITATGQRVTLRCSPRSGDLSVYWYQQSLDQGLQFLIQYYNGEERAKGNILERFSAQQFPDLHSELNLSSLELGDSALYFCASSVGGLTEAFFGQGTRLTVV.

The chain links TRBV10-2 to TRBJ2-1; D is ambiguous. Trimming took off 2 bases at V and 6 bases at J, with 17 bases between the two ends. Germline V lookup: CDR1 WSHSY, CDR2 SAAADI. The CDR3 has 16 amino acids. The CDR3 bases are TGCGCCAGCAGTGAGCCCGCCACTTTCCTAGGCAATGAGCAGTTCTTC. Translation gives CASSEPATFLGNEQFF.